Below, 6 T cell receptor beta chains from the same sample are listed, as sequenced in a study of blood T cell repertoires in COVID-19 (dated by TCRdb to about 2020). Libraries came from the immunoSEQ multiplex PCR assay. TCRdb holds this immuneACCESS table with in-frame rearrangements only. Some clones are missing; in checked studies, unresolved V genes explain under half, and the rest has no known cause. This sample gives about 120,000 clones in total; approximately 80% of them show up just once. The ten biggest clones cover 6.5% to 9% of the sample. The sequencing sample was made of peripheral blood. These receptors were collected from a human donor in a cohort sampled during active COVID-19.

CDR3 sequence: CASSLNGDTTYEQYF. The CDR3 coding sequence is TGCGCCAGCAGCTTAAACGGGGACACCACCTACGAGCAGTACTTC. The chain joins TRBV5-1 to TRBJ2-7; D might be TRBD1 (6 bases). CDR1 and CDR2 (germline): SGHRS, YFSETQ. The ends were cut back, 2 bases at V and 2 bases at J, with 14 bases in the middle. This CDR3 spans 15 amino acids.

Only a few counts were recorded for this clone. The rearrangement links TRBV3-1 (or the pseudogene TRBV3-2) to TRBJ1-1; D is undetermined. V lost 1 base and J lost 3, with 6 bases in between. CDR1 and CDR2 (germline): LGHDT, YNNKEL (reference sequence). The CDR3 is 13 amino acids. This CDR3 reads CASSQVRDTEAFF. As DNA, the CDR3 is TGTGCCAGCAGCCAAGTGAGGGACACTGAAGCTTTCTTT.

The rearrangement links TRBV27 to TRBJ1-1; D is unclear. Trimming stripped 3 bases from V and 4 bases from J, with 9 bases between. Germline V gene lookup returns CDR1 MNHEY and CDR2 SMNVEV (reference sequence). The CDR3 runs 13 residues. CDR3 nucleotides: TGTGCCAGCAGTTTCGGACTGGGCACTGAAGCTTTCTTT. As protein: CASSFGLGTEAFF.

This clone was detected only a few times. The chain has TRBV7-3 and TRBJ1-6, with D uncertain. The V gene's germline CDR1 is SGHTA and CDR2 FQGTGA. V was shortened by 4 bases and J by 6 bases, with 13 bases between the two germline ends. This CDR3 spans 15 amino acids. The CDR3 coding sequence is TGTGCCAGCAGCTCCCCCGGGGAGGTTAATTCACCCCTCCACTTT. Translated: CASSSPGEVNSPLHF.

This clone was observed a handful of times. CDR3 amino acids: CASSSLPGYEQYF. The CDR3 nucleotides read TGTGCCAGCAGCTCGCTCCCCGGGTACGAGCAGTACTTC. The V gene is TRBV7-2, the J gene TRBJ2-7; D remains unclear. The ends were cut back, 4 bases at V and 4 bases at J, with 11 bases in the middle. The CDR3 sequence is 13 residues long. CDR1 SGHTA and CDR2 FQGNSA come from the germline V gene. Full variable domain (remainder filled in from reference TRBV7-2 and TRBJ2-7): GAGVSQSPSNKVTEKGKDVELRCDPISGHTALYWYRQSLGQGLEFLIYFQGNSAPDKSGLPSDRFSAERTGGSVSTLTIQRTQQEDSAVYLCASSSLPGYEQYFGPGTRLTVT.

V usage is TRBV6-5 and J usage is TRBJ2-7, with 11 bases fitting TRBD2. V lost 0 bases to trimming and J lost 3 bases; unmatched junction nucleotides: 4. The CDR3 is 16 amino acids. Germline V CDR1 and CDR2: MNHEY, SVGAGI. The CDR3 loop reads CASSYSTSGVHYEQYF. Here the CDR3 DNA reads TGTGCCAGCAGTTACTCGACTAGCGGGGTACACTACGAGCAGTACTTC.